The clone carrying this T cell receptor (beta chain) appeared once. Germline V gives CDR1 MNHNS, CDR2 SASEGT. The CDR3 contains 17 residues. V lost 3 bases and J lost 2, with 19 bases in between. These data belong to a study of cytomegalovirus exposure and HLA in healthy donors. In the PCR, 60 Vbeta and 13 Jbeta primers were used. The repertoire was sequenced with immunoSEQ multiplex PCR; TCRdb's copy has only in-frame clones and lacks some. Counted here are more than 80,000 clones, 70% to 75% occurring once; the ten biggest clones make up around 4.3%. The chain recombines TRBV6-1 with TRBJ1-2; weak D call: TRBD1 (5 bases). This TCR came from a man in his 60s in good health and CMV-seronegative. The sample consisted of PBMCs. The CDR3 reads CASSDLGPFLINYGYTF. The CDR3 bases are TGTGCCAGCAGTGATTTGGGGCCCTTTCTAATCAACTATGGCTACACCTTC.